The T cell receptor (beta chain) described here comes from a study of beta chain features in type 1 diabetes. This clone was recorded a few times. Sequenced material consisted of expressed TCRB transcripts (all of the isolated RNA was reverse transcribed). About 4 million reads was the average for naive, central memory and regulatory T cell samples. Data came from immunoSEQ multiplex PCR; TCRdb stores just in-frame clones and leaves some out. The data contain 450,000 or so clones, 9.5% to 12% of them singletons. CDR3 length: 14 amino acids. Germline assignment: CDR1 LGHNA and CDR2 YSLEER. Trimming took 6 bases from V and 4 from J; bases not matched to a gene: 6.

Sample: naive CD4+ T cells from blood. The V gene is TRBV4-3, the J gene TRBJ2-3; 8 nucleotides align to TRBD2. The sequence derives from a woman aged 18-29 years in good health. CDR3 residues: CASSPAGDSDTQYF. CDR3 DNA sequence: TGCGCCAGCAGTCCAGCGGGAGATTCAGATACGCAGTATTTT.